This TCR beta chain appears in the sequencing data of a study of monozygotic twins with inflammatory bowel disease. The CDR3 is 15 residues long. Germline CDR1 and CDR2: ENHRY and SYGVKD. TCRdb reworked the 5' RACE reads into one entry per CDR3 protein, no DNA. This sample carries some 210,000 distinct CDR3 sequences, with less than 2% going to the ten biggest clones. Study-level results: Especially with disease activity, IBD patients shared fewer clonotypes with others than healthy twins did.

Comment on this clonotype: The antigen is unknown.

Sequenced: blood. The chain employs TRBV10-3 and TRBJ2-2; the D call from TCRdb, TRBD2, cannot be confirmed without DNA. This clonotype was obtained from a human donor with ulcerative colitis or Crohn's disease, or a healthy co-twin of an affected twin (not recorded which). CDR3 in amino acids: CAISRQGGNTGELFF.